This TCR beta chain was captured in a study of beta chain features in type 1 diabetes. Looking at the study overall: Across all samples, some 110 million sorted cells were examined.

A single heparinised blood sample, averaging about 120 mL, was obtained per donor. General study findings and limits: Type 1 diabetes patients had TCRB CDR3s that were shorter (moderately but significantly so) in all four CD4+ subsets.

A word on this clone: Its target is not known.

All of the isolated RNA was reverse transcribed, so expressed TCRB transcripts were sequenced. Sequencing was performed with immunoSEQ multiplex PCR; in TCRdb, only in-frame clones are kept and a portion is missing. Here the sample spans about 300,000 clones, approximately 12% being singletons. Sequenced input: naive CD4+ T cells from blood. The source is a woman aged 18 to 35 with type 1 diabetes.

The CDR3 protein is CASSLGLAYETQYF. CDR3 DNA: TGTGCCAGCAGCCTGGGACTAGCGTATGAGACCCAGTACTTC. The chain uses TRBV14 and TRBJ2-5, with 10 bases aligning to TRBD2. This CDR3 has 14 residues. The ends lost 4 bases at V and 5 bases at J; junction bases unmatched: 4. Per the germline V gene, CDR1 is SGHDN and CDR2 is FVKESK. Together with reference TRBV14 and TRBJ2-5, the CDR3 gives the full variable domain: EAGVTQFPSHSVIEKGQTVTLRCDPISGHDNLYWYRRVMGKEIKFLLHFVKESKQDESGMPNNRFLAERTGGTYSTLKVQPAELEDSGVYFCASSLGLAYETQYFGPGTRLLVL.